A selection of T cell receptor beta chains follows, all from one sample in a study of cytomegalovirus exposure and HLA in healthy donors. TCRdb's copy holds only in-frame clones and misses some; the assay was immunoSEQ multiplex PCR. This sample's clone table lists approximately 190,000 clones. The source material was PBMCs. The receptors shown here come from a boy younger than 18 in good health and CMV-seronegative. Both conserved end residues are part of each CDR3. Fields, in order: J gene, D gene, V gene, CDR3 protein, CDR3 DNA. D genes are given only for firm matches.

TRBJ2-1 TRBD1 TRBV10-3 CAISERPAPRDRVEEGKNNEQFF TGTGCCATCAGTGAGCGGCCGGCCCCCCGGGACAGGGTCGAGGAAGGTAAGAACAATGAGCAGTTCTTC
TRBJ1-1 TRBD1 TRBV5-1 CASIQGQGQTEAFF TGCGCCAGCATTCAGGGACAGGGTCAAACTGAAGCTTTCTTT
TRBJ2-4 NA TRBV6-5 CASSYARNKNIQYF TGTGCCAGCAGTTATGCCAGGAACAAAAACATTCAGTACTTC
TRBJ2-7 NA TRBV5-1 CASSLGVAGNTREQYF TGCGCCAGCAGCTTGGGGGTAGCAGGGAACACGCGGGAGCAGTACTTC
TRBJ2-3 TRBD1 TRBV19 CASSNQGARTDTQYF TGTGCCAGTAGTAATCAGGGGGCGAGAACAGATACGCAGTATTTT
TRBJ2-1 TRBD2 TRBV9 CASSVDSGVYNEQFF TGTGCCAGCAGCGTAGACAGCGGGGTTTACAATGAGCAGTTCTTC
TRBJ2-7 TRBD1 TRBV5-4 CASGSTDRDYEQYF TGTGCCAGCGGGTCGACGGACAGGGACTACGAGCAGTACTTC
TRBJ1-4 TRBD1 TRBV4-2 CASSQPTGGGEKLFF TGTGCCAGCAGCCAACCGACAGGGGGCGGTGAAAAACTGTTTTTT
TRBJ1-3 NA TRBV30 CAWSVLGASSGNTIYF TGTGCCTGGAGTGTACTGGGGGCCAGCTCTGGAAACACCATATATTTT
TRBJ2-5 TRBD1 TRBV5-4 CASSTGQGRETQYF TGTGCCAGCAGCACCGGACAGGGGAGAGAGACCCAGTACTTC
TRBJ2-7 TRBD2 TRBV15 CATAAGESYEQYF TGTGCCACCGCAGCGGGGGAATCCTACGAGCAGTACTTC
TRBJ2-3 TRBD1 TRBV7-9 CASSSTGVRGTDTQYF TGTGCCAGCAGCTCAACAGGGGTTCGGGGCACAGATACGCAGTATTTT
TRBJ2-6 TRBD1 TRBV15 CATSGTGGSGANVLTF TGTGCCACCAGCGGGACAGGGGGGTCTGGGGCCAACGTCCTGACTTTC
TRBJ2-5 NA TRBV7-9 CASSPRTTETQYF TGTGCCAGCAGCCCTCGGACTACCGAGACCCAGTACTTC
TRBJ2-7 NA TRBV21-1 CASSRSGEVYEQYF TGTGCCAGCAGCCGGTCCGGGGAGGTCTACGAGCAGTACTTC
TRBJ1-2 NA TRBV6-6 CASRETETYGYTF TGTGCCAGCAGAGAGACAGAGACCTATGGCTACACCTTC
TRBJ1-1 NA TRBV18 CASSPRRGAMNTEAFF TGTGCCAGCTCACCACGTCGGGGGGCGATGAACACTGAAGCTTTCTTT
TRBJ1-4 TRBD1 TRBV27 CASAWDSTEKLFF TGTGCCAGCGCTTGGGACAGTACTGAAAAACTGTTTTTT
TRBJ1-5 NA TRBV30 CAWRDSGRRGQPQHF TGTGCCTGGAGGGATTCAGGGCGGCGGGGACAGCCCCAGCATTTT
TRBJ2-3 TRBD2 TRBV9 CASNLAGETDTQYF TGTGCCAGCAACCTAGCGGGGGAGACAGATACGCAGTATTTT
TRBJ1-1 TRBD1 TRBV28 CASSWGDSPGLEAFF TGTGCCAGCAGTTGGGGGGACAGCCCGGGACTTGAAGCTTTCTTT
TRBJ1-2 NA TRBV4-3 CASSQENREYYGYTF TGCGCCAGCAGCCAAGAGAACAGGGAGTATTATGGCTACACCTTC
TRBJ2-7 NA TRBV6-6 CASGGSSYEQYF TGTGCCAGCGGTGGGAGCTCCTACGAGCAGTACTTC
TRBJ1-2 TRBD1 TRBV14 CASSPSLTGRTLGYTF TGTGCCAGCAGCCCTTCCCTGACAGGGAGAACGCTTGGCTACACCTTC
TRBJ2-1 NA TRBV7-6 CASSSDTLGAYNEQFF TGTGCCAGCAGCTCCGACACACTCGGGGCCTACAATGAGCAGTTCTTC
TRBJ2-1 NA TRBV2 CAGGKERVREQFF TGTGCCGGCGGGAAGGAGAGGGTTAGGGAGCAGTTCTTC
TRBJ1-5 NA TRBV6-1 CASSDRDTTYQPQHF TGTGCCAGCAGTGACCGGGACACTACATACCAGCCCCAGCATTTT
TRBJ1-6 NA TRBV25-1 CASNALLRSPLHF TGTGCCAGCAACGCGCTTTTGCGTTCACCCCTCCACTTT
TRBJ1-3 NA TRBV28 CASSLVLSGDTIYF TGTGCCAGCAGTTTAGTCCTCTCCGGGGACACCATATATTTT
TRBJ2-5 NA TRBV6-1 CASSLDYLRGAQYF TGTGCCAGCTCCCTGGACTACCTCAGGGGGGCCCAGTACTTC
TRBJ2-6 NA TRBV7-2 CASSRRNSGANVLTF TGTGCCAGCAGCCGTAGAAACTCTGGGGCCAACGTCCTGACTTTC
TRBJ2-7 NA TRBV12-1 CASSLPHITGGSSYEQYF TGTGCCAGCAGCTTACCCCACATCACAGGAGGGAGCTCCTACGAGCAGTACTTC
TRBJ1-5 TRBD1 TRBV5-8 CASSLGTGVFQPQHF TGTGCCAGCAGCTTGGGGACAGGGGTTTTTCAGCCCCAGCATTTT
TRBJ1-1 NA TRBV6-1 CASGEGPTLGTEAFF TGTGCCAGCGGGGAGGGCCCGACCTTGGGAACTGAAGCTTTCTTT
TRBJ2-5 TRBD2 TRBV7-6 CASSFGTTQETQYF TGTGCCAGCAGCTTCGGGACTACCCAAGAGACCCAGTACTTC
TRBJ1-6 NA TRBV10-3 CAIRGGSEGSPLHF TGTGCCATCAGAGGCGGATCGGAGGGCTCACCCCTCCACTTT
TRBJ2-1 TRBD2 TRBV5-8 CASSSPMSGGYNEQFF TGTGCCAGCAGCTCGCCGATGAGCGGGGGGTACAATGAGCAGTTCTTC
TRBJ1-4 NA TRBV7-8 CASSLRASPIDEKLFF TGTGCCAGCAGCCTCAGGGCCTCCCCAATAGATGAAAAACTGTTTTTT
TRBJ1-1 NA TRBV10-3 CAISESTRVATEAFF TGTGCCATCAGTGAGTCGACGAGGGTCGCCACTGAAGCTTTCTTT
TRBJ2-3 NA TRBV5-1 CASSLLGLDGDTQYF TGCGCCAGCAGCTTATTGGGGCTAGACGGGGATACGCAGTATTTT
TRBJ1-1 NA TRBV9 CASSPHPTMRETEAFF TGTGCCAGCAGCCCCCATCCGACCATGAGGGAAACTGAAGCTTTCTTT
TRBJ1-2 NA TRBV28 CASISGGKYGYTF TGTGCCAGCATCTCGGGGGGGAAGTATGGCTACACCTTC
TRBJ2-7 NA TRBV2 CASSEQGSSYEQYF TGTGCCAGCAGTGAGCAGGGAAGCTCCTACGAGCAGTACTTC
TRBJ1-5 NA TRBV6-5 CASRGANQPQHF TGTGCCAGCCGGGGGGCCAATCAGCCCCAGCATTTT
TRBJ1-2 TRBD1 TRBV14 CASSQQPGTANYGYTF TGTGCCAGCAGCCAGCAACCCGGGACAGCCAACTATGGCTACACCTTC
TRBJ2-5 TRBD1 TRBV11-1 CASTGQGEETQYF TGTGCCAGCACCGGACAGGGAGAAGAGACCCAGTACTTC
TRBJ2-7 NA TRBV9 CASSAGDGYEQYF TGTGCCAGCAGCGCGGGGGACGGCTACGAGCAGTACTTC
TRBJ2-7 TRBD2 TRBV4-1 CASSQPTSGAYEQYF TGCGCCAGCAGCCAACCGACTAGCGGGGCCTACGAGCAGTACTTC
TRBJ1-5 NA TRBV28 CASSTEQGKEDQPQHF TGTGCCAGCAGTACCGAACAGGGTAAGGAGGATCAGCCCCAGCATTTT
TRBJ2-7 NA TRBV18 CASSPSRAREQYF TGTGCCAGCTCACCATCCCGAGCTCGCGAGCAGTACTTC
TRBJ2-7 NA TRBV9 CASSPEGVPGYEQYF TGTGCCAGCAGCCCCGAGGGGGTCCCCGGCTACGAGCAGTACTTC